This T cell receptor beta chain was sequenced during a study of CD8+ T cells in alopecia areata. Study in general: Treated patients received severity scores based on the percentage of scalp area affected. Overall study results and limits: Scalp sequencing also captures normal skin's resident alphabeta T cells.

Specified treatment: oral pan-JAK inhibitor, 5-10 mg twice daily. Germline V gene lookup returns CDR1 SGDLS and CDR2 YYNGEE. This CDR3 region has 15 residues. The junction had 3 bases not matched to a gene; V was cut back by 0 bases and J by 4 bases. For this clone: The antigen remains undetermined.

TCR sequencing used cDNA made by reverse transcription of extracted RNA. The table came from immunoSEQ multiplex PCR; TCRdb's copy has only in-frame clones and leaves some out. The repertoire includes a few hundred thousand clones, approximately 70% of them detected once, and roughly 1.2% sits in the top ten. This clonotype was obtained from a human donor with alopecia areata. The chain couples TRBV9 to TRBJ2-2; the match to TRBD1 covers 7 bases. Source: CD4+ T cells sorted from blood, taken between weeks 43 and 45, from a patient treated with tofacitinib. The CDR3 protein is CASSVAQGSTGELFF. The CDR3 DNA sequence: TGTGCCAGCAGCGTAGCACAGGGGTCCACCGGGGAGCTGTTTTTT.